This record covers a single TCR beta chain. The entry originates in a study of blood T cell repertoires in COVID-19. Study overall: In each case, the material was cDNA or gDNA derived from T cells, B-cell-depleted T cells, or PBMCs.

Germline CDR1 SGHDN, CDR2 FVKESK. The J segment lost 0 bases and the V segment lost 0 bases, leaving 8 bases of the junction unmatched. This CDR3 is built from 18 residues. Original handling: Reference gene primers were amplified, and this amplification served to estimate nucleated cell counts. The data were produced by immunoSEQ multiplex PCR, yet TCRdb's version contains in-frame clones alone and is incomplete. V and J calls and clone size are copied from that table; D and trimming were computed from the DNA. The sample records just under 20,000 clones, 70% to 90% being singletons. Sequenced material: peripheral blood. The chain has TRBV14 and TRBJ2-1, with 7 positions matching TRBD2. This receptor was obtained from a human donor with active COVID-19. The donor label of this sample is uncertain. The DNA for the CDR3 is TGTGCCAGCAGCCAAGATCGGGAGGTTTCCAGCTCCTACAATGAGCAGTTCTTC. Encoded protein: CASSQDREVSSSYNEQFF.